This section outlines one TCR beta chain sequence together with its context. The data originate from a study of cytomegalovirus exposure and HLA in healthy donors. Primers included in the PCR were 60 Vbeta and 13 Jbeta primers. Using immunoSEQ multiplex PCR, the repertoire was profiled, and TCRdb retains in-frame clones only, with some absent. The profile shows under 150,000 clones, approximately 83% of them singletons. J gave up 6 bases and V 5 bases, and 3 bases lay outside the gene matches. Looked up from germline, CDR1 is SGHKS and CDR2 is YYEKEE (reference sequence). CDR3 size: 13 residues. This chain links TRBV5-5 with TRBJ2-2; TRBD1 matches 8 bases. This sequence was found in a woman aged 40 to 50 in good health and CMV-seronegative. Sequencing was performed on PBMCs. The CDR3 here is CASSSQGAGELFF. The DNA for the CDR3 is TGTGCCAGCAGTTCACAGGGGGCCGGGGAGCTGTTTTTT.